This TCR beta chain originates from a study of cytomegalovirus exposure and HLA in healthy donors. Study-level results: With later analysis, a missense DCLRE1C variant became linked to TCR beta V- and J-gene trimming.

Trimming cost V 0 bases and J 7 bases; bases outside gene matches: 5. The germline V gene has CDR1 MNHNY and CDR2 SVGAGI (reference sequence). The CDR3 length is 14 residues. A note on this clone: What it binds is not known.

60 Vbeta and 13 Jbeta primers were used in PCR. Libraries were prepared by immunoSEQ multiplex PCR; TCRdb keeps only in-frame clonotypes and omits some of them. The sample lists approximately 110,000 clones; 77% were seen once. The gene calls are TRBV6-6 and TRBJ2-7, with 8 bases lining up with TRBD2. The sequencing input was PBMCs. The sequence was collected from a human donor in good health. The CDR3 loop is CASSYSVLAGEQYF. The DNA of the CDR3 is TGTGCCAGCAGTTACTCAGTCCTAGCGGGTGAGCAGTACTTC.